A single sample gave rise to the 9 T cell receptor beta chains below, sequenced in a study of sequential checkpoint blockade in melanoma. Treatment of the sample: randomized to nivolumab then ipilimumab (arm A) or the reverse (arm B). Sequenced by immunoSEQ multiplex PCR; TCRdb stores in-frame clones only, minus some. The sample holds approximately 5,300 clones, around 50% seen once. The sequences come from CD8+ T cells sorted from blood (inferred from file names), collected from a patient given nivolumab and ipilimumab in sequence. The receptors were gathered from a human donor with melanoma.

This clone is medium-sized (0.01 to 0.1%) in the sample. The rearrangement uses TRBV7-8 and TRBJ2-7, with 9 positions matching TRBD1. V shed 5 bases, J shed 2 bases, and the junction held 4 bases outside the gene matches. Germline values: CDR1 SGHVS, CDR2 FQNEAQ. This CDR3 has 14 amino acids. This chain's CDR3 is CASSPGQGPYEQYF. As DNA, the CDR3 is TGTGCCAGCAGCCCGGGACAGGGACCCTACGAGCAGTACTTC.

This clone was seen only a few times. The chain combines TRBV29-1 with TRBJ2-1, with D unclear. V lost 2 bases to trimming and J lost 3 bases, with 11 bases between them. Germline V lookup: CDR1 SQVTM, CDR2 ANQGSEA. The CDR3 has 14 amino acids. The CDR3 region is CSVENGSFYNEQFF. CDR3 in DNA: TGCAGCGTTGAAAACGGGTCGTTCTACAATGAGCAGTTCTTC.

This chain links TRBV13 with TRBJ2-5; tentatively, D is TRBD1 (6 bases). Germline values: CDR1 PRHDT, CDR2 FYEKMQ (reference sequence). The length of the CDR3 is 14 residues. V lost 3 bases and J lost 5, with 13 bases in between. This CDR3 reads CASSLGRGEETQYF. The CDR3 DNA sequence: TGTGCCAGCAGCTTGGGCAGGGGAGAGGAGACCCAGTACTTC.

This chain uses TRBV7-6 with TRBJ2-4; maybe TRBD1 (5 bases). The germline gives CDR1 SGHVS, CDR2 FNYEAQ. Trimming shortened V by 4 bases and J by 1 base, and 11 bases separated the two germline ends. This CDR3 spans 15 amino acids. The CDR3 region is CASSSGYAAKNIQYF. Written as DNA, the CDR3 is TGTGCCAGCAGCTCAGGGTATGCGGCCAAAAACATTCAGTACTTC.

The genes are TRBV2 and TRBJ2-1, with 8 bases that match TRBD1. Germline V lookup: CDR1 SNHLY, CDR2 FYNNEI. The CDR3 loop spans 15 amino acids. Trimming cost V 3 bases and J 6 bases; bases outside gene matches: 7. For the CDR3, the DNA is TGTGCCAGCAGTGAGAGTCAGGGGGCAAGCAATGAGCAGTTCTTC. Translation: CASSESQGASNEQFF. The variable domain in full, with the rest retrieved from reference TRBV2 and TRBJ2-1, is EPEVTQTPSHQVTQMGQEVILRCVPISNHLYFYWYRQILGQKVEFLVSFYNNEISEKSEIFDDQFSVERPDGSNFTLKIRSTKLEDSAMYFCASSESQGASNEQFFGPGTRLTVL.

The rearrangement joins TRBV7-9 to TRBJ2-5; 7 bases align to TRBD2. CDR1 is SEHNR and CDR2 is FQNEAQ in the germline V gene (reference sequence). J lost 2 bases, V lost 8 bases, and 2 bases had no gene match. The CDR3 is 12 residues long. CDR3 amino acids: CASEGLQETQYF. The CDR3 DNA follows: TGTGCCAGCGAGGGACTACAAGAGACCCAGTACTTC.

This clone was counted a single time. This chain connects TRBV2 to TRBJ1-5, with a weak D call TRBD1 (6 bases). The CDR3 is made up of 14 amino acids. V was cut by 4 bases and J by 5 bases, with 12 bases left in between. CDR1 SNHLY and CDR2 FYNNEI come from the germline V gene. The CDR3 nucleotides read TGTGCCAGCAGTGCCCGGGACACCTATCAGCCCCAGCATTTT. Translating gives CASSARDTYQPQHF.

This clone was counted only a few times. The chain employs TRBV5-6 and TRBJ1-4; D may be TRBD1 (5 bases). Germline assignment: CDR1 SGHDT and CDR2 YYEEEE. This CDR3 region has 13 residues. V was shortened by 0 bases and J by 12 bases, with 12 bases between the two germline ends. CDR3 in amino acids: CASSLAGPRELFF. CDR3 DNA: TGTGCCAGCAGCTTGGCCGGTCCCAGGGAACTGTTTTTT. The full variable domain, completed using reference TRBV5-6 and TRBJ1-4, is DAGVTQSPTHLIKTRGQQVTLRCSPKSGHDTVSWYQQALGQGPQFIFQYYEEEERQRGNFPDRFSGHQFPNYSSELNVNALLLGDSALYLCASSLAGPRELFFGSGTQLSVL.

This clone was counted between two and nine times. The rearrangement uses TRBV7-9 and TRBJ1-4, with D perhaps matching TRBD1 (5 bases). The CDR3 consists of 17 residues. Germline-derived CDR1 and CDR2 are SEHNR and FQNEAQ (reference sequence). The V and J ends lost 5 bases and 0 bases respectively, with 16 bases between them. In DNA form, the CDR3 reads TGTGCCAGCAGCATGAGTCCCAGGGCTGCAACTAATGAAAAACTGTTTTTT. Protein product: CASSMSPRAATNEKLFF.